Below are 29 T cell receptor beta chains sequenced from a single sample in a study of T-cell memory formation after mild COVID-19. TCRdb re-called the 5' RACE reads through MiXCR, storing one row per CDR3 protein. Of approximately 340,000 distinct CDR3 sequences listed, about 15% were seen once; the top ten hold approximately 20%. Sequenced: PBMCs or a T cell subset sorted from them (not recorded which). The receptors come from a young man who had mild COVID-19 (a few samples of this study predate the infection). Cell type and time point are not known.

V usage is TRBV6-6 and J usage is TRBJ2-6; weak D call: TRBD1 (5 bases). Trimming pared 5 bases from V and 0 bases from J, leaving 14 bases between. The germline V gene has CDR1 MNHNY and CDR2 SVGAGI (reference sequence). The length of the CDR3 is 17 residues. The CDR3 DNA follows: TGTGCCAGCAGTCAGGAGCAGGGAACCTCTGGGGCCAACGTCCTGACTTTC. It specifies CASSQEQGTSGANVLTF.

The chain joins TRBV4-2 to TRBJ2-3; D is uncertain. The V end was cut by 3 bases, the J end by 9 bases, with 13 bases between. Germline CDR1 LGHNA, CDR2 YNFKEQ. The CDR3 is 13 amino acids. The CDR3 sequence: CASSQGSSLTQYF. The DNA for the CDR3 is TGTGCCAGCAGCCAGGGGTCAAGCCTGACGCAGTATTTT.

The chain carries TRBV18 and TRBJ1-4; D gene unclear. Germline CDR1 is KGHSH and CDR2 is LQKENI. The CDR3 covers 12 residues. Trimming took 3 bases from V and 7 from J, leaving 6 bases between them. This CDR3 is CASSPLGEKLFF. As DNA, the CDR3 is TGTGCCAGCTCACCCCTAGGTGAAAAACTGTTTTTT.

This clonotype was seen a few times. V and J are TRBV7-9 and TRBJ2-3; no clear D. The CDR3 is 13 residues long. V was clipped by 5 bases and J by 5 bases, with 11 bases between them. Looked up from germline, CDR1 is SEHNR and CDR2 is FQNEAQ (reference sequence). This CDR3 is CASSPPAGDTQYF. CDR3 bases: TGTGCCAGCAGCCCCCCAGCCGGAGATACGCAGTATTTT. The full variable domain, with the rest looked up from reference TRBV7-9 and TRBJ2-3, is DTGVSQNPRHKITKRGQNVTFRCDPISEHNRLYWYRQTLGQGPEFLTYFQNEAQLEKSRLLSDRFSAERPKGSFSTLEIQRTEQGDSAMYLCASSPPAGDTQYFGPGTRLTVL.

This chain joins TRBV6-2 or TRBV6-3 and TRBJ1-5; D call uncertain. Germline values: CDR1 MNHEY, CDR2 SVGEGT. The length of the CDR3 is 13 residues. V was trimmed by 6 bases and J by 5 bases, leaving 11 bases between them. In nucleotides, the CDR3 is TGTGCCAGCAGCGCGACTACCTATCAGCCCCAGCATTTT. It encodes CASSATTYQPQHF.

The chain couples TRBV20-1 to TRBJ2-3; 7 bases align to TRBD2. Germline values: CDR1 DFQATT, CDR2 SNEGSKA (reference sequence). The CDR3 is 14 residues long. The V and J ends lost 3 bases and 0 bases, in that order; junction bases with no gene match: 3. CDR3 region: CSASGRGSTDTQYF. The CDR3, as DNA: TGCAGTGCTAGTGGGCGGGGGAGCACAGATACGCAGTATTTT.

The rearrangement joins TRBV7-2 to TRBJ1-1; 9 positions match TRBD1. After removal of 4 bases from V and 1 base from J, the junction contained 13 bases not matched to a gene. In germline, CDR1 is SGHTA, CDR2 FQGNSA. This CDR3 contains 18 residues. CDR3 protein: CASSSPSGQGSWNTEAFF. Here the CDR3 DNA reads TGTGCCAGCAGCTCCCCTTCGGGACAGGGCTCCTGGAACACTGAAGCTTTCTTT.

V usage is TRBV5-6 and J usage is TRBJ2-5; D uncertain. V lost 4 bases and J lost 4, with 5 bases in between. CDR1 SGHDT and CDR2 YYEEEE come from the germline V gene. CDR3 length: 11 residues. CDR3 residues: CASSRRETQYF. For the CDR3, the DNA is TGTGCCAGCAGCAGAAGAGAGACCCAGTACTTC.

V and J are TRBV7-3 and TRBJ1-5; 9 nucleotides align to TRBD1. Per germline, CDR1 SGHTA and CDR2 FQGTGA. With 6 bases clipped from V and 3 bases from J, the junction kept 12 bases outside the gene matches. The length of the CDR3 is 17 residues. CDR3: CASSGTPGQGSNQPQHF. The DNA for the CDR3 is TGTGCCAGCAGTGGTACTCCGGGACAGGGCTCCAATCAGCCCCAGCATTTT.

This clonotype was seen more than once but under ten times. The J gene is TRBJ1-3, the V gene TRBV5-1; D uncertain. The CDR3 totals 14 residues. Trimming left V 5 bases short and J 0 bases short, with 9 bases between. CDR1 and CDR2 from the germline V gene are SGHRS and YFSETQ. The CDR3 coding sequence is TGCGCCAGCAGTCTCTCAGCCTCTGGAAACACCATATATTTT. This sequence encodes CASSLSASGNTIYF.

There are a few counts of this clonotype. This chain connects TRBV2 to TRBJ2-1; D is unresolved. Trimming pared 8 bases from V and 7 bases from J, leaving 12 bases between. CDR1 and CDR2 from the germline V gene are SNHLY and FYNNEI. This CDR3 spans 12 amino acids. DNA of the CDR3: TGTGCCAGCGTCATTAGCAGGAATGAGCAGTTCTTC. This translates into CASVISRNEQFF.

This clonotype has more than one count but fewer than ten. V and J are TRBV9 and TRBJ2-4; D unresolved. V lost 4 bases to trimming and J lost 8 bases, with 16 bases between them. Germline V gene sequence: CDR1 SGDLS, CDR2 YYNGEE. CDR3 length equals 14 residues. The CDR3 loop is CASSPLSLEDIQYF. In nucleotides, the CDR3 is TGTGCCAGCAGCCCCTTGTCCCTCGAAGACATTCAGTACTTC.

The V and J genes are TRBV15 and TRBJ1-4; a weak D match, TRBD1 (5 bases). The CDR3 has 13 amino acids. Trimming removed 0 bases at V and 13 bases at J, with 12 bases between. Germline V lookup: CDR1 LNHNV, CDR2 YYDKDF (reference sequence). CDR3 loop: CATSRDQGGGLFF. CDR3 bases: TGTGCCACCAGCAGAGATCAGGGCGGGGGACTGTTTTTT.

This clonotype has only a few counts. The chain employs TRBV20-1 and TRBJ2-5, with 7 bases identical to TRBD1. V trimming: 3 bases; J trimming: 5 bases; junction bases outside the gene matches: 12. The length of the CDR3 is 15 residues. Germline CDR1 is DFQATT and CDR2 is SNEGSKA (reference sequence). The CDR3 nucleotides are TGCAGTGCTAGGCGAGGGGGCGGCCTGCTGGAGACCCAGTACTTC. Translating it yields CSARRGGGLLETQYF.

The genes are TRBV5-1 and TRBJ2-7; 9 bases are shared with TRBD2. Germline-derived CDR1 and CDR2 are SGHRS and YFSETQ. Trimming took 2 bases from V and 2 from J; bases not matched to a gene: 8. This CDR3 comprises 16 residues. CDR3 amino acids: CASSFSTSSGAYEQYF. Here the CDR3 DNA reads TGCGCCAGCAGCTTCTCCACTTCTAGCGGGGCCTACGAGCAGTACTTC.

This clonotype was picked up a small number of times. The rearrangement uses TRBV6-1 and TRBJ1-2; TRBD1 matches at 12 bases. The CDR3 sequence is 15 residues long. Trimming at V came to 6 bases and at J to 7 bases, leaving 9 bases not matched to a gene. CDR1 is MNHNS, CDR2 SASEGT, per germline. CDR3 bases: TGTGCCAGCAGACCCCCGGGACAGGGGGCCTTTGGCTACACCTTC. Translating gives CASRPPGQGAFGYTF.

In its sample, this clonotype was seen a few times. CDR3: CSARDRGLGTDTQYF. As DNA, the CDR3 is TGCAGTGCTAGAGATCGGGGTCTCGGCACAGATACGCAGTATTTT. This chain uses TRBV20-1 with TRBJ2-3, with D possibly matching TRBD2 (5 bases). Trimming took off 0 bases at V and 1 base at J, with 11 bases between the two ends. Germline-derived CDR1 and CDR2 are DFQATT and SNEGSKA (reference sequence). The CDR3 is 15 amino acids.

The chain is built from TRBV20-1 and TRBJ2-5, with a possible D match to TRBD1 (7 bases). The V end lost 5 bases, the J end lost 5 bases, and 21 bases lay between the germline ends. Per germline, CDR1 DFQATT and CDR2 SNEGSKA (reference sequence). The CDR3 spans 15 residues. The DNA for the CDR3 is TGCAGTGCTGATCCCAGGGGGGCGGAGGGGGAGACCCAGTACTTC. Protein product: CSADPRGAEGETQYF.

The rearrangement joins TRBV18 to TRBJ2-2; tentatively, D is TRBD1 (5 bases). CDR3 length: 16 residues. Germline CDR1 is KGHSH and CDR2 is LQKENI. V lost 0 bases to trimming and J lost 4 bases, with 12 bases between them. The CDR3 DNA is TGTGCCAGCTCACCACCGGCAGGGCGGACCACCGGGGAGCTGTTTTTT. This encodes CASSPPAGRTTGELFF. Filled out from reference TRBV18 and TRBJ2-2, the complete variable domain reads NAGVMQNPRHLVRRRGQEARLRCSPMKGHSHVYWYRQLPEEGLKFMVYLQKENIIDESGMPKERFSAEFPKEGPSILRIQQVVRGDSAAYFCASSPPAGRTTGELFFGEGSRLTVL.

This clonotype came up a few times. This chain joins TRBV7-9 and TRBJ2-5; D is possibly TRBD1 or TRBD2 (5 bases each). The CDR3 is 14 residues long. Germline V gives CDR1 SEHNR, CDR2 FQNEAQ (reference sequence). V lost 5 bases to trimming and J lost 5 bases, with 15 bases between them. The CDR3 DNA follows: TGTGCCAGCAGCCCCCCCCAGGGAGCGGAGACCCAGTACTTC. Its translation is CASSPPQGAETQYF.

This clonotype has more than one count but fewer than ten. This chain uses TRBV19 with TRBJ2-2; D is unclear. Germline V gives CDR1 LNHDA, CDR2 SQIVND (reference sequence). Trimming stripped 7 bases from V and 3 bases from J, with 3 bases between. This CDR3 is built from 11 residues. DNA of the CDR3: TGTGCCAGTATGTACACCGGGGAGCTGTTTTTT. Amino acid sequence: CASMYTGELFF.

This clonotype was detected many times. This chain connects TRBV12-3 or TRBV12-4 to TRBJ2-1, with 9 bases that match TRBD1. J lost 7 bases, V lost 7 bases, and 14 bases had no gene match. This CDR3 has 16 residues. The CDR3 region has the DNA TGTGCCAGCACCCCCTCGGCACAGGGGGCGCGGAATGAGCAGTTCTTC. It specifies CASTPSAQGARNEQFF.

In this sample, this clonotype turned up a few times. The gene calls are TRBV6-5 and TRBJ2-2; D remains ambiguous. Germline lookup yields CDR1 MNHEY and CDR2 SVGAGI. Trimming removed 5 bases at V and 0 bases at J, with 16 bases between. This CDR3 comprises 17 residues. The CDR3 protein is CASSGAWGTANTGELFF. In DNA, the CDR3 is TGTGCCAGCAGTGGCGCGTGGGGTACAGCGAACACCGGGGAGCTGTTTTTT.

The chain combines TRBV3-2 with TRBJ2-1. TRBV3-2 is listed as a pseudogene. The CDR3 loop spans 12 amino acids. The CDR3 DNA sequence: TGTGCCAGCAGGGTATGGGGCAATGAGCAGTTCTTC. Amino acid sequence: CASRVWGNEQFF.

The CDR3 DNA is TGTGCCAGCAGTTACGCCAAGCCAACTGAAGCTTTCTTT. This encodes CASSYAKPTEAFF. This chain uses TRBV6-2 or TRBV6-3 with TRBJ1-1; unclear D gene. V dropped 2 bases and J dropped 5 bases, with 9 bases sitting between them. This CDR3 comprises 13 residues. Looked up from germline, CDR1 is MNHEY and CDR2 is SVGEGT.

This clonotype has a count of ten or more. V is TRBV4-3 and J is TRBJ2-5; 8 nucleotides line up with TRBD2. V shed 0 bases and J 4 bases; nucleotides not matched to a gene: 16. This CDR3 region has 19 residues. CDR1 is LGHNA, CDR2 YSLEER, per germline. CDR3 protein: CASSQEVPVSNGGGETQYF. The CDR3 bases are TGCGCCAGCAGCCAAGAGGTTCCGGTCTCCAACGGGGGGGGAGAGACCCAGTACTTC.

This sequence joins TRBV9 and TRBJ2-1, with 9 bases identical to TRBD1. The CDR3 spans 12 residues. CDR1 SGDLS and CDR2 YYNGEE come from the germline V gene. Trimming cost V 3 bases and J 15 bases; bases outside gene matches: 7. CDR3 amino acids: CASSDPGQGLFF. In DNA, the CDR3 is TGTGCCAGCAGCGATCCGGGACAGGGTTTGTTCTTC.

CDR3 DNA: TGCAGCGTTGACGTACCATTAGGGAACACTGAAGCTTTCTTT. Encoded protein: CSVDVPLGNTEAFF. The chain is built from TRBV29-1 and TRBJ1-1; no reliable D call. Trimming took 3 bases from V and 1 from J, leaving 12 bases between them. Germline CDR1 reads SQVTM; CDR2 reads ANQGSEA. The CDR3 has 14 amino acids.

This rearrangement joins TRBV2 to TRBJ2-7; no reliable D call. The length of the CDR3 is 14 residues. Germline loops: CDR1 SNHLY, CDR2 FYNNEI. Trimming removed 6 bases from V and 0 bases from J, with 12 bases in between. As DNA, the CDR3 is TGTGCCAGCAGCCCGGACCGCTTCTCCTACGAGCAGTACTTC. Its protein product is CASSPDRFSYEQYF.